Below are 12 T cell receptor beta chains sequenced from a single sample in a study of cytomegalovirus exposure and HLA in healthy donors. In the PCR, 60 Vbeta and 13 Jbeta primers were used. Clones were read by immunoSEQ multiplex PCR, and TCRdb kept only the in-frame ones, dropping some. The repertoire includes about 160,000 clones, more than 80% of them detected once, and roughly 0.69% sits in the top ten. The sequencing sample was made of PBMCs. These receptors all stem from a woman aged 18 to 35 in good health and CMV-seronegative.

The rearrangement links TRBV11-2 to TRBJ1-2; no definite D call. The CDR3 extends over 13 amino acids. From germline, CDR1 is SGHAT and CDR2 FQNNGV. V was cut by 5 bases and J by 2 bases, with 9 bases left in between. The CDR3, as DNA: TGTGCCAGCAGCCCGGACTCAAACTATGGCTACACCTTC. This gives the protein CASSPDSNYGYTF.

DNA for the CDR3: TGTGCCAGCAGCCAAGATATTGGGGCCGACACCATATATTTT. Its protein is CASSQDIGADTIYF. The V call is TRBV4-2, the J call TRBJ1-3; a weak D match, TRBD1 (5 bases). Trimming left V 0 bases short and J 8 bases short, with 11 bases between. The CDR3 consists of 14 residues. Germline CDR1 reads LGHNA; CDR2 reads YNFKEQ.

This clone has a single count. V and J are TRBV9 and TRBJ2-1; 10 bases line up with TRBD2. CDR1 is SGDLS and CDR2 is YYNGEE in the germline V gene. Trimming removed 2 bases from V and 5 bases from J; junction bases left unmatched: 4. This CDR3 comprises 15 residues. Here the CDR3 DNA reads TGTGCCAGCAGCGTCCAACTAGCGGGACACAATGAGCAGTTCTTC. Translated, it gives CASSVQLAGHNEQFF.

The chain combines TRBV11-2 with TRBJ2-5; maybe TRBD1 (5 bases). This CDR3 contains 13 residues. V was cut by 5 bases and J by 2 bases, with 9 bases left in between. Germline CDR1 reads SGHAT; CDR2 reads FQNNGV. The CDR3 coding sequence is TGTGCCAGCAGCCGGACACGTCAAGAGACCCAGTACTTC. Residues: CASSRTRQETQYF.

The rearrangement uses TRBV27 and TRBJ2-1; D remains unclear. V was trimmed by 2 bases and J by 0 bases, leaving 11 bases between them. This CDR3 has 16 amino acids. Germline loops: CDR1 MNHEY, CDR2 SMNVEV (reference sequence). CDR3 DNA sequence: TGTGCCAGCAGTTTAGTTGGCGGAAGCTCCTACAATGAGCAGTTCTTC. Translated, it gives CASSLVGGSSYNEQFF.

The sample holds a few counts of this clone. V is TRBV25-1 and J is TRBJ2-7, with 7 bases identical to TRBD1. V was clipped by 3 bases and J by 6 bases; unmatched bases: 8. The germline gives CDR1 MGHDK, CDR2 SYGVNS. This CDR3 spans 14 amino acids. The CDR3 DNA reads as TGTGCCAGCAGTGACCCATCGGACAGGACCGAGCAGTACTTC. Residues: CASSDPSDRTEQYF.

V and J are TRBV14 and TRBJ2-2; D gene ambiguous. CDR1 is SGHDN, CDR2 FVKESK, per germline. V lost 4 bases and J lost 1, with 16 bases in between. This CDR3 has 17 amino acids. As DNA, the CDR3 is TGTGCCAGCAGCCCTACTGAGATTGAGATGAACACCGGGGAGCTGTTTTTT. Protein: CASSPTEIEMNTGELFF.

This chain joins TRBV2 and TRBJ2-2; the match to TRBD1 covers 7 bases. CDR1 is SNHLY, CDR2 FYNNEI, per germline. Germline trimming cut 4 bases from V and 1 base from J; bases unmatched to any gene: 3. The CDR3 has 15 amino acids. The CDR3 region has the DNA TGTGCCAGCAGTGGACAGGGACGGAACACCGGGGAGCTGTTTTTT. This gives the protein CASSGQGRNTGELFF.

This chain links TRBV29-1 with TRBJ2-7; D not resolved. Germline V gene lookup returns CDR1 SQVTM and CDR2 ANQGSEA. With 3 bases removed from V and 0 bases from J, the gap between germline ends came to 6 bases. This CDR3 has 12 residues. Here the CDR3 DNA reads TGCAGCGTTGAGTTCGGCTCCTACGAGCAGTACTTC. This encodes CSVEFGSYEQYF.

V usage is TRBV6-1 and J usage is TRBJ1-1; 8 nucleotides align to TRBD1. Germline CDR1 is MNHNS and CDR2 is SASEGT. This CDR3 region has 15 residues. After removal of 4 bases from V and 6 bases from J, the junction contained 10 bases not matched to a gene. CDR3 in amino acids: CASSGYGQGRPEAFF. Here the CDR3 DNA reads TGTGCCAGCAGTGGTTATGGACAGGGTAGACCTGAAGCTTTCTTT.

This clone was observed a few times. This chain uses TRBV10-3 with TRBJ2-3; TRBD1 agrees at 12 bases. CDR1 and CDR2 from the germline V gene are ENHRY and SYGVKD. J was trimmed by 1 base and V by 6 bases; bases with no gene match: 14. The CDR3 totals 19 residues. The CDR3 coding sequence is TGTGCCATCAGCTCCGGGACAGGGGGCTCGGGAAAGGGCACAGATACGCAGTATTTT. Translation gives CAISSGTGGSGKGTDTQYF.

Here the CDR3 DNA reads TGCGCCAGCAGCCCGGGACAGAGCTACACCGGGGAGCTGTTTTTT. Amino acid sequence: CASSPGQSYTGELFF. The rearrangement links TRBV5-1 to TRBJ2-2; 7 nucleotides align to TRBD1. V trimming: 4 bases; J trimming: 3 bases; junction bases outside the gene matches: 6. In germline, CDR1 is SGHRS, CDR2 YFSETQ. The CDR3 consists of 15 residues.